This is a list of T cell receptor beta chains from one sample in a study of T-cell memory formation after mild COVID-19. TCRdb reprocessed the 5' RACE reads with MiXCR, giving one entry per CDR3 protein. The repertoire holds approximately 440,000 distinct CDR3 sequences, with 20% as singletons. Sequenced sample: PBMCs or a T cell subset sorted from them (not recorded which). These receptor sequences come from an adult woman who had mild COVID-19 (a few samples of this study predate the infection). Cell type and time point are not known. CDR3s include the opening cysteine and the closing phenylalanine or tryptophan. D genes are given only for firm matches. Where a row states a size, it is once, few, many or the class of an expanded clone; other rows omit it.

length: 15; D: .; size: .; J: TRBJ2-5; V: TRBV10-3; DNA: TGTGCCATCAGTGAGTCGGACGGGGGATTTGAGACCCAGTACTTC; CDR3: CAISESDGGFETQYF
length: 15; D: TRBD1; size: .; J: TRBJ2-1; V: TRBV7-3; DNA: TGTGCCAGCAGTCTGAGAACAGGGGGCTCCAATGAGCAGTTCTTC; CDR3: CASSLRTGGSNEQFF
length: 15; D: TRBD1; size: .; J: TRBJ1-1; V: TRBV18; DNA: TGTGCCAGCTCACCATCAGGGGGGCCGGGCGCTGAAGCTTTCTTT; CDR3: CASSPSGGPGAEAFF
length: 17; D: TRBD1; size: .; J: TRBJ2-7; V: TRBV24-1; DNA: TGTGCCACCAGTGTCCCTATGGACAGGCCACCCACGGGGGAGCAGTACTTC; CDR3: CATSVPMDRPPTGEQYF
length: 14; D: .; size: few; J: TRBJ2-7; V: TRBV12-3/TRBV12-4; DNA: TGTGCCAGCAGCCTACCAGGGCCCTCCTACGAGCAGTACTTC; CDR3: CASSLPGPSYEQYF
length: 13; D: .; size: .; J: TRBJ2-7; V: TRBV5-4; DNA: TGTGCCAGCAGCTTGGCCTGGGGTTACGAGCAGTACTTC; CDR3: CASSLAWGYEQYF
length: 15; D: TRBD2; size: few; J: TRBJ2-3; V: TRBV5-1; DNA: TGCGCCAGCAGCCCCCCTTTTAGCGGGGGGGATACGCAGTATTTT; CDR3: CASSPPFSGGDTQYF
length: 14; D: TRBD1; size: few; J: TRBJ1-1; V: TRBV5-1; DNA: TGCGCCAGCAGAACCGGGACAGAGAACACTGAAGCTTTCTTT; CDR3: CASRTGTENTEAFF
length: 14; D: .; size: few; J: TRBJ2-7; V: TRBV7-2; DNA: TGTGCCAGCAGCTTAACCCACGGCTCCTACGAGCAGTACTTC; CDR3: CASSLTHGSYEQYF
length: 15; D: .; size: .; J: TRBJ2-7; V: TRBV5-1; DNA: TGCGCCAGCAGCTTGGCACGGGACAAAATTTACGAGCAGTACTTC; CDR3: CASSLARDKIYEQYF
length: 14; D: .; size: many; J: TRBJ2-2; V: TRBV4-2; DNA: TGTGCCAGCAGCCCATGGGACCGTACCGGGGAGCTGTTTTTT; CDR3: CASSPWDRTGELFF
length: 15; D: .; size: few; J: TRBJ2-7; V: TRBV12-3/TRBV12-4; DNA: TGTGCCAGCAGTCCTCGGGCTGTTAGCTCCTACGAGCAGTACTTC; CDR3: CASSPRAVSSYEQYF
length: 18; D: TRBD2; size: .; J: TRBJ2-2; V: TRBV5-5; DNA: TGTGCCAGCAGCTTCGCGACCGGGGCTAGCGGGAGAACCGGGGAGCTGTTTTTT; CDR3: CASSFATGASGRTGELFF
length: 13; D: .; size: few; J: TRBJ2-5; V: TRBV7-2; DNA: TGTGCCAGCAGCAAGGACCACGGAGAGACCCAGTACTTC; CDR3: CASSKDHGETQYF
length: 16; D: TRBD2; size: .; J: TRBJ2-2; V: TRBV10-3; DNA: TGTGCCATCAGTCCTAGCGGGAGAACGGACACCGGGGAGCTGTTTTTT; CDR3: CAISPSGRTDTGELFF
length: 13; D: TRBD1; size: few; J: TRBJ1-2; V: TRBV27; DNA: TGTGCCAGCAGTATGACAGGGGGCTATGGCTACACCTTC; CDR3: CASSMTGGYGYTF
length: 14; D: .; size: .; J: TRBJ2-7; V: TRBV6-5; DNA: TGTGCCAGCAGTTACTCGGGAAACTCCTACGAGCAGTACTTC; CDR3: CASSYSGNSYEQYF
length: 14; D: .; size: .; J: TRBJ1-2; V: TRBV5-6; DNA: TGTGCCAGCAGCTTACAGGGTGGTAAGGATGGCTACACCTTC; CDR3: CASSLQGGKDGYTF
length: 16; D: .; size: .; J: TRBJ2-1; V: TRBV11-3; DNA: TGTGCCAGCAGCTTAGGAGCCGCTGGCTCCTACAATGAGCAGTTCTTC; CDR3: CASSLGAAGSYNEQFF
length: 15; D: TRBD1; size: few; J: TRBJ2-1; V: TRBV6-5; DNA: TGTGCCAGCAGTTACCTGGGACAGGGAAACAATGAGCAGTTCTTC; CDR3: CASSYLGQGNNEQFF
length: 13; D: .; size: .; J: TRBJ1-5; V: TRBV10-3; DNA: TGTGCCATCAGTGACGGAGGGTTCCAGCCCCAGCATTTT; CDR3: CAISDGGFQPQHF
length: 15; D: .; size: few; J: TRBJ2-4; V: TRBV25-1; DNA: TGTGCCAGCAGTGAATACAGGGCCTCCGGGGACATTCAGTACTTC; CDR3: CASSEYRASGDIQYF
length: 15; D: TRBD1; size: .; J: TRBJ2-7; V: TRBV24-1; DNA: TGTGCCACCAGTGAAACATGGGACAGCGCCTACGAGCAGTACTTC; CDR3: CATSETWDSAYEQYF
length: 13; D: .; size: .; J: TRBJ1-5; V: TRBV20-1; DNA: TGCAGTGCTAGTGGTGGCAGCTATCAGCCCCAGCATTTT; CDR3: CSASGGSYQPQHF
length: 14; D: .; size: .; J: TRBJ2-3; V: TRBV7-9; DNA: TGTGCCAGCAGTTCTGGGCCATGGTCGGATACGCAGTATTTT; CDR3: CASSSGPWSDTQYF
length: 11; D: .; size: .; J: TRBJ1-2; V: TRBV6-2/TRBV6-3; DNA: TGTGCCAGCAGTTACGGGCTGGTGGACACCTTC; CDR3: CASSYGLVDTF
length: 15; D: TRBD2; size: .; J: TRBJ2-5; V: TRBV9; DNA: TGTGCCAGCAGCTTGACCGGGACTAGCGGCGAGACCCAGTACTTC; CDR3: CASSLTGTSGETQYF
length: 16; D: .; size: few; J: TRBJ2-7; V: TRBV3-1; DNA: TGTGCCAGCAGCTCCGGACGACTAGTTCGTAGTTACGAGCAGTACTTC; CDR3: CASSSGRLVRSYEQYF
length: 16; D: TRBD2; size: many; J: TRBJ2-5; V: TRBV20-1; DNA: TGCAGTGCACGACTAGCGGGGGGGGATTTCCAAGAGACCCAGTACTTC; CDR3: CSARLAGGDFQETQYF
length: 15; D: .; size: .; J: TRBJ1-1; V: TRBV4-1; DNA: TGCGCCAGCAGTAGGGGACCGGGGCAAGGACGGGAAGCTTTCTTT; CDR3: CASSRGPGQGREAFF
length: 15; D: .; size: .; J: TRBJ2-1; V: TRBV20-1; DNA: TGCAGTGCTAGGAGTTCGGGCGGGTGGAGGGATGAGCAGTTCTTC; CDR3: CSARSSGGWRDEQFF
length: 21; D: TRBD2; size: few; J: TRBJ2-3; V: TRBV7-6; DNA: TGTGCCAGCAGCACCTACTTGGGACTAGCGGGAGAGCGGCTGTCCACAGATACGCAGTATTTT; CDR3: CASSTYLGLAGERLSTDTQYF
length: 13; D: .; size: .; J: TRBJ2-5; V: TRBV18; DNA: TGTGCCAGCTCACCGAGCGCTCAAGAGACCCAGTACTTC; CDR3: CASSPSAQETQYF
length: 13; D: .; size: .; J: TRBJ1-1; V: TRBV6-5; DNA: TGTGCCAGCAGTTACTCTATCGCCACTGAAGCTTTCTTT; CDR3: CASSYSIATEAFF
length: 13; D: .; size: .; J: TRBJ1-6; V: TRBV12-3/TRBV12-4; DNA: TGTGCCAGCAGGCCCGCCACCGTCGGACCCCTCCACTTT; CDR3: CASRPATVGPLHF
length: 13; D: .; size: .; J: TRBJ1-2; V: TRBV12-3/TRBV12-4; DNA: TGTGCCAGCAGGGGAACCCAGGGCCATGGCTACACCTTC; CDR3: CASRGTQGHGYTF
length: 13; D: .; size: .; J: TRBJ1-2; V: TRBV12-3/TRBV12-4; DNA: TGTGCCAGCAGTTTAAGGCAGGGAGGCGGCTACACCTTC; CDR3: CASSLRQGGGYTF
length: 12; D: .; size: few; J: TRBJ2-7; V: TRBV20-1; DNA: TGCAGTGCTATCCCCTGGGGGTACGAGCAGTACTTC; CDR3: CSAIPWGYEQYF
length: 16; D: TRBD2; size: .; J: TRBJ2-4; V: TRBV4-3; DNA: TGCGCCAGCAGCCAAGATTCGCGCGGGAGGTTTGACATTCAGTACTTC; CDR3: CASSQDSRGRFDIQYF
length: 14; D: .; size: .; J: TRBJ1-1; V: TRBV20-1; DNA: TGCAGTGCTAGAGATCCCAGGGGAAACACTGAAGCTTTCTTT; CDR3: CSARDPRGNTEAFF
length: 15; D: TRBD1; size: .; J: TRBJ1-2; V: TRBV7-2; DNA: TGTGCCAGCAGCTGGGGACAGGAAGCCCATTATGGCTACACCTTC; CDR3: CASSWGQEAHYGYTF
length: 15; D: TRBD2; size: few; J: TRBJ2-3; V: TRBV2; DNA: TGTGCCAGCAAGGGACTAGCGGGGGACACAGATACGCAGTATTTT; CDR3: CASKGLAGDTDTQYF
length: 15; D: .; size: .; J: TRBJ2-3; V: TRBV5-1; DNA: TGCGCCAGCAGCTTGGACATCCGGGGCACAGATACGCAGTATTTT; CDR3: CASSLDIRGTDTQYF
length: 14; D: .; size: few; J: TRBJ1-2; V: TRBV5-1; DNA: TGCGCCAGCAGCTTGGACAGGGATTCCTATGGCTACACCTTC; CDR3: CASSLDRDSYGYTF
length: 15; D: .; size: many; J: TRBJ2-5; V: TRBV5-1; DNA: TGCGCCAGCAGCGAAATTCCGGGAGAGGGAAAGACCCAGTACTTC; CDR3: CASSEIPGEGKTQYF
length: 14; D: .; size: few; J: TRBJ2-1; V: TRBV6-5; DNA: TGTGCCAGCACCAAGGAGGGCGCCTACAATGAGCAGTTCTTC; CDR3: CASTKEGAYNEQFF
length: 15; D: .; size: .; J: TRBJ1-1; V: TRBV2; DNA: TGTGCCAGCAGTGACCCCGGTGGGAGATCCACTGAAGCTTTCTTT; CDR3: CASSDPGGRSTEAFF
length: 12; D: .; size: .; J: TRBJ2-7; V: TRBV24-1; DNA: TGTGCCTTCGAGTGCAGGGGTTCCGAGCAGTACTTC; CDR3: CAFECRGSEQYF
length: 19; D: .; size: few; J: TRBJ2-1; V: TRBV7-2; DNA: TGTGCCAGCAGCTTCGCGTCTAGTGCCGGGCCGACGAGGTACAATGAGCAGTTCTTC; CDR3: CASSFASSAGPTRYNEQFF